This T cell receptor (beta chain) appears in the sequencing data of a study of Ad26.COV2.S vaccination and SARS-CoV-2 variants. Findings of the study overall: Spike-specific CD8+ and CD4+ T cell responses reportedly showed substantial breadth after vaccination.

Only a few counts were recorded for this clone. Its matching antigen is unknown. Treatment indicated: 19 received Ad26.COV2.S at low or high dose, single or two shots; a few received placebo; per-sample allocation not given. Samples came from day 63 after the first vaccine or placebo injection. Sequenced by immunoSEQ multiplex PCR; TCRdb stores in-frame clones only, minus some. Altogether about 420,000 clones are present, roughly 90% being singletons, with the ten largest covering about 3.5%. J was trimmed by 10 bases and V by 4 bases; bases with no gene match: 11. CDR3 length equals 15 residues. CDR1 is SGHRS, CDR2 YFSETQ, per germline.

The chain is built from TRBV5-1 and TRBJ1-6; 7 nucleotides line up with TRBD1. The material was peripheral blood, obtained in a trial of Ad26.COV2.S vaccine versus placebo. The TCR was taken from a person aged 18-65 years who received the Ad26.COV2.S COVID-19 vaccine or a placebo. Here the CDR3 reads CASSRRQGADSPLHF. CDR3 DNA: TGCGCCAGCAGCCGAAGACAGGGCGCAGACTCACCCCTCCACTTT.